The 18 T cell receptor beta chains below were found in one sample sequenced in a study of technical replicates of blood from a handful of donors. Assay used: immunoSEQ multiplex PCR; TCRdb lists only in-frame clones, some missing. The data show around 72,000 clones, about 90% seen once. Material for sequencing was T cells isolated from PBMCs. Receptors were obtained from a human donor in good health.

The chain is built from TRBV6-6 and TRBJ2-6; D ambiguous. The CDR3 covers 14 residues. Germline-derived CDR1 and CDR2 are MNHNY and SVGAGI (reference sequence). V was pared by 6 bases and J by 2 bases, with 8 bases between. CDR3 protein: CASRVEAGANVLTF. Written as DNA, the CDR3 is TGTGCCAGCAGGGTAGAGGCTGGGGCCAACGTCCTGACTTTC.

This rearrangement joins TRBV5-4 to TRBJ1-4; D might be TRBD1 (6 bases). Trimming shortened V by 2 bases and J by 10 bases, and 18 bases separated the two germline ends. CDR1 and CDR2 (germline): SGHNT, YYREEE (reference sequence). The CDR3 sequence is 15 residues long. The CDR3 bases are TGTGCCAGCAGCTTCAGGCAGCCGAAGACAGGAAAACTGTTTTTT. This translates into CASSFRQPKTGKLFF.

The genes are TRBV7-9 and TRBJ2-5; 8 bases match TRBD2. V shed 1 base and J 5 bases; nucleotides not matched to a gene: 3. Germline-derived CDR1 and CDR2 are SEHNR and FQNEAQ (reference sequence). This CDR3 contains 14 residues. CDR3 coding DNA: TGTGCCAGCAGCTTAGAGCGGGAGCGCGAGACCCAGTACTTC. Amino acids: CASSLERERETQYF.

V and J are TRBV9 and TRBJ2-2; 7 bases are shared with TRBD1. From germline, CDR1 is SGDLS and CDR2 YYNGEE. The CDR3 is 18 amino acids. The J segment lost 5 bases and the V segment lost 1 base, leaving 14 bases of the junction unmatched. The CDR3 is CASSVPLSSGQQTGELFF. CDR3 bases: TGTGCCAGCAGCGTACCGCTGTCATCGGGACAGCAAACCGGGGAGCTGTTTTTT. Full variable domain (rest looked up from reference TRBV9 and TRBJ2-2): DSGVTQTPKHLITATGQRVTLRCSPRSGDLSVYWYQQSLDQGLQFLIQYYNGEERAKGNILERFSAQQFPDLHSELNLSSLELGDSALYFCASSVPLSSGQQTGELFFGEGSRLTVL.

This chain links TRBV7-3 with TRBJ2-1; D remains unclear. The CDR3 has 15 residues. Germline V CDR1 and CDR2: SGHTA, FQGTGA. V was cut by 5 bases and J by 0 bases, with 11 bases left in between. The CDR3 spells CASSIDPSSYNEQFF. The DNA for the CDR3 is TGTGCCAGCAGCATAGATCCGAGCTCCTACAATGAGCAGTTCTTC. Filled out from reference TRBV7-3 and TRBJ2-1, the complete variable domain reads GAGVSQTPSNKVTEKGKYVELRCDPISGHTALYWYRQSLGQGPEFLIYFQGTGAADDSGLPNDRFFAVRPEGSVSTLKIQRTERGDSAVYLCASSIDPSSYNEQFFGPGTRLTVL.

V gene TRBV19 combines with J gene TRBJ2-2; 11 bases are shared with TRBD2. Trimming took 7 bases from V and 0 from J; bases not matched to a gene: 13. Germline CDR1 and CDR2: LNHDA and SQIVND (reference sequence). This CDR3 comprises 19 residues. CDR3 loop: CASILAGTSGHTNTGELFF. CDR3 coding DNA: TGTGCCAGTATACTGGCCGGGACTAGCGGACATACGAACACCGGGGAGCTGTTTTTT.

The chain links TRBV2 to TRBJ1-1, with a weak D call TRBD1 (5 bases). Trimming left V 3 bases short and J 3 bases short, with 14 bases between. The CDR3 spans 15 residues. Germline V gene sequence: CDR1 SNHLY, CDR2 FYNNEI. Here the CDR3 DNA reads TGTGCCAGCAGTGAGTTCTCTTGGGGGGACACTGAAGCTTTCTTT. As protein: CASSEFSWGDTEAFF.

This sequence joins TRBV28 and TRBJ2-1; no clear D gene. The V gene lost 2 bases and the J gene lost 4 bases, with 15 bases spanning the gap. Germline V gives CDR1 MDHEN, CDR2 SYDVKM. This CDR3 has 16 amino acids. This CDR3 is CASSLVGETQYNEQFF. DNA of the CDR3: TGTGCCAGCAGTTTAGTTGGAGAGACGCAGTACAATGAGCAGTTCTTC.

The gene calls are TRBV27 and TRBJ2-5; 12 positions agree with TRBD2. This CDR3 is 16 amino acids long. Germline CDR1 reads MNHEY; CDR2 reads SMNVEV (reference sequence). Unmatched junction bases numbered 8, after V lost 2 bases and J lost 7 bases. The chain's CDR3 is CASSLGLAGSWGTQYF. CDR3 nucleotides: TGTGCCAGCAGTTTAGGACTAGCGGGAAGTTGGGGGACCCAGTACTTC.

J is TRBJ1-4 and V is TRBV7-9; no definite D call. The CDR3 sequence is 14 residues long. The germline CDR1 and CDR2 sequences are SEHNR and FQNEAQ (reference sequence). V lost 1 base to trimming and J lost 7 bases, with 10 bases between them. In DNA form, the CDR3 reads TGTGCCAGCAGCTTAGAACAGTTGGGTGAAAAACTGTTTTTT. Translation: CASSLEQLGEKLFF. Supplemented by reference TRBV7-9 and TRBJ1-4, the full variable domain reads DTGVSQNPRHKITKRGQNVTFRCDPISEHNRLYWYRQTLGQGPEFLTYFQNEAQLEKSRLLSDRFSAERPKGSFSTLEIQRTEQGDSAMYLCASSLEQLGEKLFFGSGTQLSVL.

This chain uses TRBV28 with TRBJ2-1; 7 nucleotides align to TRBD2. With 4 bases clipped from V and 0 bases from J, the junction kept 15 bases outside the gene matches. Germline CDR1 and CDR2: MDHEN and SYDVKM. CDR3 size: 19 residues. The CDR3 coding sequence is TGTGCCAGCAGTTCCTTACGGGTTTTAGCGGGCCGCTCCTACAATGAGCAGTTCTTC. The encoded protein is CASSSLRVLAGRSYNEQFF. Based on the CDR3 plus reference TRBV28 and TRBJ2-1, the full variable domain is DVKVTQSSRYLVKRTGEKVFLECVQDMDHENMFWYRQDPGLGLRLIYFSYDVKMKEKGDIPEGYSVSREKKERFSLILESASTNQTSMYLCASSSLRVLAGRSYNEQFFGPGTRLTVL.

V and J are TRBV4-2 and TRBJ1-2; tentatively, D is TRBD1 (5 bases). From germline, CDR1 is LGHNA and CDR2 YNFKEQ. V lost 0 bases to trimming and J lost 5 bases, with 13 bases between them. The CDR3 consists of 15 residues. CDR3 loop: CASSQEGEHPYGYTF. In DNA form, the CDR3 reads TGTGCCAGCAGCCAAGAAGGGGAACACCCATATGGCTACACCTTC.

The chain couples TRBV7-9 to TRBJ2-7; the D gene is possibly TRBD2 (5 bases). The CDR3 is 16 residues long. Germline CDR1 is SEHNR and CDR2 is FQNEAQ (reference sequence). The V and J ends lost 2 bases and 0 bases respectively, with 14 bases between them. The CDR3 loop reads CASSLYGGLSSYEQYF. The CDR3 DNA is TGTGCCAGCAGCTTATACGGCGGACTTAGCTCCTACGAGCAGTACTTC.

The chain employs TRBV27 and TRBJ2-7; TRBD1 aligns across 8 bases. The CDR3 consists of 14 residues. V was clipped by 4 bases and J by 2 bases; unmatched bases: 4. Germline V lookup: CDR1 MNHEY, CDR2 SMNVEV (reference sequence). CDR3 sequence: CASSSGQEAYEQYF. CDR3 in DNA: TGTGCCAGCAGTTCGGGACAGGAAGCCTACGAGCAGTACTTC.

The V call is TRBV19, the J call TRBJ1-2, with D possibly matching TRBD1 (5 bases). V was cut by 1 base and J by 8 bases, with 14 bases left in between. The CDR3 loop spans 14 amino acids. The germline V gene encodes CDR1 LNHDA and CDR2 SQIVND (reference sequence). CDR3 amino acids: CASSIAGAAYGYTF. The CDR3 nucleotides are TGTGCCAGTAGTATAGCTGGGGCTGCGTACGGCTACACCTTC.

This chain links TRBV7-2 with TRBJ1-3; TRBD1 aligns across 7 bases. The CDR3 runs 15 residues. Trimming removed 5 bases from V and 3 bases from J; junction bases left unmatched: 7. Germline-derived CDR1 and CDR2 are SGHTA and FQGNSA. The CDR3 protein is CASSPQTGYGNTIYF. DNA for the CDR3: TGTGCCAGCAGCCCCCAGACAGGGTATGGAAACACCATATATTTT.

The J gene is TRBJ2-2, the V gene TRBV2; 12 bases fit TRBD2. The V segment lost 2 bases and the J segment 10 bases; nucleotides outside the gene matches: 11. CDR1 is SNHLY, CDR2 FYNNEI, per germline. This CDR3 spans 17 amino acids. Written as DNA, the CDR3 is TGTGCCAGCAGTGAACTCCCTAGCGGGAGGGCCCCAGTGGAGCTGTTTTTT. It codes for CASSELPSGRAPVELFF.

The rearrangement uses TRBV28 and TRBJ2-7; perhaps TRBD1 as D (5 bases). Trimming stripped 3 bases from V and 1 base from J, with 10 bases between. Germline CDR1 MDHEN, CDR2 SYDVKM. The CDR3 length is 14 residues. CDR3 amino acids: CASSFTGSSYEQYF. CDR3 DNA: TGTGCCAGCAGTTTCACAGGTTCGTCCTACGAGCAGTACTTC.